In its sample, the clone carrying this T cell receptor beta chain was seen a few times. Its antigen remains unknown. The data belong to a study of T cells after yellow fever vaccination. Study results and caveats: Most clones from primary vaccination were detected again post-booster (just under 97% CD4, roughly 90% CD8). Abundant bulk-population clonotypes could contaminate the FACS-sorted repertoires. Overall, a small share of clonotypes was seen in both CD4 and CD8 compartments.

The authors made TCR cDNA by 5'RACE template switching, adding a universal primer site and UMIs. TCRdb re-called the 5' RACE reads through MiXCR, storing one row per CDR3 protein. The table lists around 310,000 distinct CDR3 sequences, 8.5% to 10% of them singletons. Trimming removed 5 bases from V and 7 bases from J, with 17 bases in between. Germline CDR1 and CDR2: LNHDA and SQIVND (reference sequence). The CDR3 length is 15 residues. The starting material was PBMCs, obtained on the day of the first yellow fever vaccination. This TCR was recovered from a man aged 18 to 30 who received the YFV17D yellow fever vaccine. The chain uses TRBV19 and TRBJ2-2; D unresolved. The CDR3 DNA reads TGTGCCAGTAGTGCCTCGCGTCCCAGAGACGGGGAGCTGTTTTTT. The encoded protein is CASSASRPRDGELFF.